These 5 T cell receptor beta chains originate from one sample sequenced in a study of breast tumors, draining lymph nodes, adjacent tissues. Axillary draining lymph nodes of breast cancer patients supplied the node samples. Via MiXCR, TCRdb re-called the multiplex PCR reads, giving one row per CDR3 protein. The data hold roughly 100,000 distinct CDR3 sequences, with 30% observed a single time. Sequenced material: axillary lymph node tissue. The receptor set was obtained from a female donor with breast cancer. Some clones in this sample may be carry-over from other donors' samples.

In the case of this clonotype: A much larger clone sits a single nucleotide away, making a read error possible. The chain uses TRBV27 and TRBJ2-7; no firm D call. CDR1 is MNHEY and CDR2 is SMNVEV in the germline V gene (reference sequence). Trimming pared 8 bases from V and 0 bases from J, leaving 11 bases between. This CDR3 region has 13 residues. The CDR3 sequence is CASGLSASYEQYF. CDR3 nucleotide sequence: TGTGCCAGCGGTCTTAGTGCCTCCTACGAGCAGTACTTC.

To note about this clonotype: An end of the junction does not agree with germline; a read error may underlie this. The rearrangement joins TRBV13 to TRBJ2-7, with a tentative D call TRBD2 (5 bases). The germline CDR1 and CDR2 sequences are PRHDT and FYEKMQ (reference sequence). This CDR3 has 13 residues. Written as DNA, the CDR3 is TGCGCCAGCAGCACACCCGGAGGCTACGAGCAGTACTTC. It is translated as CASSTPGGYEQYF.

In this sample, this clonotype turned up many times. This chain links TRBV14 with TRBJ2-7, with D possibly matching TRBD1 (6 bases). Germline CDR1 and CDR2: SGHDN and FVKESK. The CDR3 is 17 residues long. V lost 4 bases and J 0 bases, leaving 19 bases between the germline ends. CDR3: CASSPFFGQPNSYEQYF. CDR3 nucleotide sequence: TGTGCCAGCAGCCCCTTTTTTGGACAGCCTAACTCCTACGAGCAGTACTTC.

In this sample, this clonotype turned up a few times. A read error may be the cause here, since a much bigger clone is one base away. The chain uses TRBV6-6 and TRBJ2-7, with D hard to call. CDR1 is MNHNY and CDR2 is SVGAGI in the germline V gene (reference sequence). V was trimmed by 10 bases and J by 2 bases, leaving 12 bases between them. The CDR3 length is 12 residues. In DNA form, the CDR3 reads TGTGCCACCCGGCGTACTGCCTACGAGCAGTACTTC. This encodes CATRRTAYEQYF.

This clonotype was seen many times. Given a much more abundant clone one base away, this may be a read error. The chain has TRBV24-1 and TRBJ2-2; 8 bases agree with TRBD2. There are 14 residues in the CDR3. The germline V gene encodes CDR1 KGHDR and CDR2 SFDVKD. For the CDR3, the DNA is TGTGCCACCAGTGGCGGGGGGTTCGCCGGGGAGCTGGTTTTT. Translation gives CATSGGGFAGELVF.